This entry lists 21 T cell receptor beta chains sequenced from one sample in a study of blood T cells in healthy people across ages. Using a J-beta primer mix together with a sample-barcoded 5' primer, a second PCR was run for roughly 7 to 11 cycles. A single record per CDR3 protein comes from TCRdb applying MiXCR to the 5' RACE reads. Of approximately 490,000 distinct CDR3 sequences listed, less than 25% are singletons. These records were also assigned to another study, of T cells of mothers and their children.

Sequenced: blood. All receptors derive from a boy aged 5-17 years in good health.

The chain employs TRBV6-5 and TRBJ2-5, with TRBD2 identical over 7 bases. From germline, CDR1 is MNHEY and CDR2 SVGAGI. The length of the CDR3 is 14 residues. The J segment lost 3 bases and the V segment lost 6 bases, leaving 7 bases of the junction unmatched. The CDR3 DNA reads TGTGCCAGCAGGAAAACTAGCGTTGAAGAGACCCAGTACTTC. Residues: CASRKTSVEETQYF.

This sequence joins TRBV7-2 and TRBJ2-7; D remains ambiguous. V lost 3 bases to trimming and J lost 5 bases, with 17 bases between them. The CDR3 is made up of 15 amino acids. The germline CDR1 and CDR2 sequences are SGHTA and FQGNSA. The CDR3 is CASSFSPLLANEQYF. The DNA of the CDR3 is TGTGCCAGCAGCTTTTCCCCTCTCCTCGCTAACGAGCAGTACTTC.

The CDR3 bases are TGCAGTGCTAGAGACCGTAGCTCTGGGGCCAACGTCCTGACTTTC. Its protein product is CSARDRSSGANVLTF. This rearrangement joins TRBV20-1 to TRBJ2-6; D remains unclear. Trimming removed 0 bases at V and 0 bases at J, with 6 bases between. This CDR3 has 15 amino acids. Germline V gene lookup returns CDR1 DFQATT and CDR2 SNEGSKA (reference sequence).

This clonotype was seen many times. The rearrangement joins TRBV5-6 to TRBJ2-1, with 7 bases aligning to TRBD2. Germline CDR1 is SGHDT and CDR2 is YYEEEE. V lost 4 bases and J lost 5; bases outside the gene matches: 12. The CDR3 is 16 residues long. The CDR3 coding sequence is TGTGCCAGCAGCCGAGCTGGCGGGAGAGGGCACAATGAGCAGTTCTTC. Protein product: CASSRAGGRGHNEQFF. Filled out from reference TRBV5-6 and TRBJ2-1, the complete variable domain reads DAGVTQSPTHLIKTRGQQVTLRCSPKSGHDTVSWYQQALGQGPQFIFQYYEEEERQRGNFPDRFSGHQFPNYSSELNVNALLLGDSALYLCASSRAGGRGHNEQFFGPGTRLTVL.

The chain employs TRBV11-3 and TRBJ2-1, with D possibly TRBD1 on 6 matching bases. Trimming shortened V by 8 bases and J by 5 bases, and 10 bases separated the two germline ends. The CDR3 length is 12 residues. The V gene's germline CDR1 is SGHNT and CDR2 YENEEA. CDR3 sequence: CASGKGDNEQFF. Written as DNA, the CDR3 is TGTGCCAGCGGCAAGGGGGACAATGAGCAGTTCTTC. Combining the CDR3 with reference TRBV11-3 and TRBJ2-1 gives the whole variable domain EAGVVQSPRYKIIEKKQPVAFWCNPISGHNTLYWYLQNLGQGPELLIRYENEEAVDDSQLPKDRFSAERLKGVDSTLKIQPAELGDSAVYLCASGKGDNEQFFGPGTRLTVL.

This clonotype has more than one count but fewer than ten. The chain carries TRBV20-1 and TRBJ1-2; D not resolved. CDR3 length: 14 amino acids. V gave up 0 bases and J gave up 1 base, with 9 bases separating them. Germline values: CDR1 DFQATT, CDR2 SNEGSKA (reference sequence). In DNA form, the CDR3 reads TGCAGTGCTAGAGATCTGCTGAATAACTATGGCTACACCTTC. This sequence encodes CSARDLLNNYGYTF.

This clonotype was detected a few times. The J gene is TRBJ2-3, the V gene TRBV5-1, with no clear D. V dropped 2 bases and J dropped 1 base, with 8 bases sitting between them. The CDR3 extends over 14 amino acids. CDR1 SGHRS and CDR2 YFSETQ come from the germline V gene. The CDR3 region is CASSFTDGTDTQYF. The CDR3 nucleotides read TGCGCCAGCAGCTTTACGGATGGCACAGATACGCAGTATTTT.

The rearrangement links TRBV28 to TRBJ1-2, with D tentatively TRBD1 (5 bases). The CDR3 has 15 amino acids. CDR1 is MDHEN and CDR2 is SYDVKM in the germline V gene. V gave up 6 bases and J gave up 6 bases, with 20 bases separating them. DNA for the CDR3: TGTGCCAGCAGCCCAACCGGGACGCTTCCCGATGGCTACACCTTC. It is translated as CASSPTGTLPDGYTF.

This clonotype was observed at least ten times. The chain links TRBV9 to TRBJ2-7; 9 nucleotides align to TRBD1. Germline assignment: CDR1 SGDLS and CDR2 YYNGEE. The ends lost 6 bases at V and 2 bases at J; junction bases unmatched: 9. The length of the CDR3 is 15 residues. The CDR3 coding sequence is TGTGCCAGCACTCGGGGACAGGGTTGGCCCTACGAGCAGTACTTC. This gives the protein CASTRGQGWPYEQYF.

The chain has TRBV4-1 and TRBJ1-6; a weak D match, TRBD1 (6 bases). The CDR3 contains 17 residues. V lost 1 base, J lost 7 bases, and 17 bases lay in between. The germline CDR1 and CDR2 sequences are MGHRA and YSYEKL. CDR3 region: CASSQAPGGTENSPLHF. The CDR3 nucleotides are TGCGCCAGCAGCCAAGCCCCCGGGGGCACTGAGAATTCACCCCTCCACTTT.

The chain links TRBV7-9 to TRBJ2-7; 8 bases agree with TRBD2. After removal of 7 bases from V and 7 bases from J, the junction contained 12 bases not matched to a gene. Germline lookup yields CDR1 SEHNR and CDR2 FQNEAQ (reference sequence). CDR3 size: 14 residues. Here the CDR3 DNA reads TGTGCCAGCACTGTCGCGGGAGGATTGGGGGAGCAGTACTTC. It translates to CASTVAGGLGEQYF.

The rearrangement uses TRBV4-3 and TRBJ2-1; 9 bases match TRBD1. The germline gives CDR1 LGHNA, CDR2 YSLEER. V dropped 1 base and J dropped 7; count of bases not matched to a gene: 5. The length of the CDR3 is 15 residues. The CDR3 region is CASSQGMDRGNEQFF. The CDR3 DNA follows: TGCGCCAGCAGCCAAGGAATGGACAGGGGTAATGAGCAGTTCTTC.

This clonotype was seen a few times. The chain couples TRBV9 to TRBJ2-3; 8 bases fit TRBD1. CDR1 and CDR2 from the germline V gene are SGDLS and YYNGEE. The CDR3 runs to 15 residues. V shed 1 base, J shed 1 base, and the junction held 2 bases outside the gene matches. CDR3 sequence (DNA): TGTGCCAGCAGCGTACAGGGGGCGGGCACAGATACGCAGTATTTT. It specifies CASSVQGAGTDTQYF.

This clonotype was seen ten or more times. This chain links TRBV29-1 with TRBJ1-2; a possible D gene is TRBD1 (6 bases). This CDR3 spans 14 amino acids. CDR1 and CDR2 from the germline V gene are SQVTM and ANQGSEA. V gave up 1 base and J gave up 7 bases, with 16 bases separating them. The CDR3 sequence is CSVEGPTGYSGYTF. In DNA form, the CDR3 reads TGCAGCGTTGAAGGTCCCACAGGGTACTCTGGCTACACCTTC.

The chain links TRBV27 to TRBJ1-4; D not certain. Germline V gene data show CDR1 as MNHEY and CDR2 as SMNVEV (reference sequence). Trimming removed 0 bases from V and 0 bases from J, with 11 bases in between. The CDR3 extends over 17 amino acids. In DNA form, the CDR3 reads TGTGCCAGCAGTTTATCAGCGGGAACAGCAACTAATGAAAAACTGTTTTTT. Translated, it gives CASSLSAGTATNEKLFF.

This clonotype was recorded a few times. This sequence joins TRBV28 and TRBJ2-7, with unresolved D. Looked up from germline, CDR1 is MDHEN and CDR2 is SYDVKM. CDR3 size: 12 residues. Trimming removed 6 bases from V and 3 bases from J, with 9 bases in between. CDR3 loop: CASRGPIYEQYF. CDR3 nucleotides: TGTGCCAGCAGAGGACCCATCTACGAGCAGTACTTC.

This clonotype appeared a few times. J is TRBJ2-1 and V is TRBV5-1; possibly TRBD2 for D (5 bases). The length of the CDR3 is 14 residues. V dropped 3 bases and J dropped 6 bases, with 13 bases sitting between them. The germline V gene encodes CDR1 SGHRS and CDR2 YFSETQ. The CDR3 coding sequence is TGCGCCAGCAGCTATGGGAGTACGGGCAATGAGCAGTTCTTC. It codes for CASSYGSTGNEQFF.

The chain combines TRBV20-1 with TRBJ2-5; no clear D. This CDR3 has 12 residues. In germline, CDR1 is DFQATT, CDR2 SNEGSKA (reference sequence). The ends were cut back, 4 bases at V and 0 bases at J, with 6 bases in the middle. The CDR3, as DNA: TGCAGTGCTACACGGTACCAAGAGACCCAGTACTTC. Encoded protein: CSATRYQETQYF.

The CDR3 DNA reads TGTGCCAGCAGCTTAAGTCTTGGGACAGGGCCTAATTCACCCCTCCACTTT. Amino acids: CASSLSLGTGPNSPLHF. The gene calls are TRBV7-2 and TRBJ1-6; 9 nucleotides line up with TRBD1. The CDR3 contains 17 residues. J gave up 6 bases and V 2 bases, and 8 bases lay outside the gene matches. Germline V gene data show CDR1 as SGHTA and CDR2 as FQGNSA.

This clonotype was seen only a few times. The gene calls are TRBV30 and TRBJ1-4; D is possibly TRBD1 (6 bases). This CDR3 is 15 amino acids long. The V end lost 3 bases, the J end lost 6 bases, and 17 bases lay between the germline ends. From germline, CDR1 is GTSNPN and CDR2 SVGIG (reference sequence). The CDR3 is CAWRNDGGPYEKLFF. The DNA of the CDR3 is TGTGCCTGGAGAAACGACGGGGGGCCCTATGAAAAACTGTTTTTT. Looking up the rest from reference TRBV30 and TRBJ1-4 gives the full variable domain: SQTIHQWPATLVQPVGSPLSLECTVEGTSNPNLYWYRQAAGRGLQLLFYSVGIGQISSEVPQNLSASRPQDRQFILSSKKLLLSDSGFYLCAWRNDGGPYEKLFFGSGTQLSVL.

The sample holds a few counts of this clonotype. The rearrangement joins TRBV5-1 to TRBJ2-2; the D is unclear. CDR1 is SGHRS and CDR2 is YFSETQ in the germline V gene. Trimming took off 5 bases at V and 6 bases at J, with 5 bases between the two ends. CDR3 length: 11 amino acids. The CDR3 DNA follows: TGCGCCAGCAGGGTGGCCGGGGAGCTGTTTTTT. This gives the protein CASRVAGELFF.